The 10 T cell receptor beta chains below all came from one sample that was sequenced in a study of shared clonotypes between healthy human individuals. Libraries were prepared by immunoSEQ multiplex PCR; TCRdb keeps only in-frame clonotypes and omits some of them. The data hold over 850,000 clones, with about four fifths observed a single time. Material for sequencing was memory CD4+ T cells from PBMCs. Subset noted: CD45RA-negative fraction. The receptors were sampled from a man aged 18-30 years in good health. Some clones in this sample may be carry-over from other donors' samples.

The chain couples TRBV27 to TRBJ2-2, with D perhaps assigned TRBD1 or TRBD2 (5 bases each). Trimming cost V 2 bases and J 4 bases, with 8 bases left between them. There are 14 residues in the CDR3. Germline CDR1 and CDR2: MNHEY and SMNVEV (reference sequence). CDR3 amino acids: CASSLGAGTGELFF. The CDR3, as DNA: TGTGCCAGCAGTTTAGGGGCGGGCACCGGGGAGCTGTTTTTT.

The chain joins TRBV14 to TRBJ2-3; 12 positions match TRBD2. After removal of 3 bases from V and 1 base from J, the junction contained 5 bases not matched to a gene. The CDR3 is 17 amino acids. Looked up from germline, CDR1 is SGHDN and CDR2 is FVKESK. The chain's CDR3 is CASSHPRTSGGTDTQYF. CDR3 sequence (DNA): TGTGCCAGCAGCCATCCTCGGACTAGCGGGGGCACAGATACGCAGTATTTT.

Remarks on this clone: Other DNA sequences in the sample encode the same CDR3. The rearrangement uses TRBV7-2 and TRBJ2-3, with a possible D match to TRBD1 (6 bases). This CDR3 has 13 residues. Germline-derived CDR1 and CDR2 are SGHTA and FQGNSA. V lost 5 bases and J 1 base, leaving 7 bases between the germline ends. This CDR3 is CASSPGGTDTQYF. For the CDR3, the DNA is TGTGCCAGCAGCCCAGGGGGCACAGATACGCAGTATTTT.

The CDR3 spells CASSLVPRAGGEQFF. The CDR3 DNA sequence: TGTGCCAGCAGCTTGGTTCCCCGGGCTGGGGGTGAGCAGTTCTTC. V is TRBV5-4 and J is TRBJ2-1, with D tentatively TRBD1 or TRBD2 (5 bases each). Trimming stripped 0 bases from V and 9 bases from J, with 16 bases between. The germline V gene encodes CDR1 SGHNT and CDR2 YYREEE (reference sequence). The CDR3 has 15 amino acids.

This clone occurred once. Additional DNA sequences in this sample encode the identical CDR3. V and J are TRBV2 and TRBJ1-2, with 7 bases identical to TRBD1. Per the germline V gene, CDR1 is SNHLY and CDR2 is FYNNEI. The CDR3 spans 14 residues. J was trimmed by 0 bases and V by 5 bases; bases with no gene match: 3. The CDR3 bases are TGTGCCAGCAGTCTACAGGGGTCTAACTATGGCTACACCTTC. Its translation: CASSLQGSNYGYTF.

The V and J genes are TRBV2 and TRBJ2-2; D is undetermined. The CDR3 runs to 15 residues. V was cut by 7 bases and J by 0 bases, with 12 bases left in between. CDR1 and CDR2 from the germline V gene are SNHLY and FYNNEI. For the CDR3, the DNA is TGTGCCAGCAAGAAGGAGAAGGCGAACACCGGGGAGCTGTTTTTT. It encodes CASKKEKANTGELFF.

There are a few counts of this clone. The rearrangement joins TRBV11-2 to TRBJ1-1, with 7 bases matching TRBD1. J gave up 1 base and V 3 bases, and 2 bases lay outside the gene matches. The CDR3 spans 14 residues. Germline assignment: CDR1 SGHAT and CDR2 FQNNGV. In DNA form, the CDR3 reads TGTGCCAGCAGCTTCCAGGGGGGGAACACTGAAGCTTTCTTT. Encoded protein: CASSFQGGNTEAFF.

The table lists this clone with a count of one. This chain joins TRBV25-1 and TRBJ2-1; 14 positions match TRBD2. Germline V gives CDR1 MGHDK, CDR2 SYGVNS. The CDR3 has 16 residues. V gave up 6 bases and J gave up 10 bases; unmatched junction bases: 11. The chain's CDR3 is CASSGIGTSGGTEQFF. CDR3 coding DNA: TGTGCCAGCAGCGGAATAGGGACTAGCGGGGGCACCGAGCAGTTCTTC.

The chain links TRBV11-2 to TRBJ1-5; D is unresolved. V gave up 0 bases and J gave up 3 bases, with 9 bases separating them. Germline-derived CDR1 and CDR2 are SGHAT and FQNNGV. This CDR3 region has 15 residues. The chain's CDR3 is CASSLDHSPNQPQHF. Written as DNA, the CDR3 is TGTGCCAGCAGCTTAGATCACAGCCCCAATCAGCCCCAGCATTTT. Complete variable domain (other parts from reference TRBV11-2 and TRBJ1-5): EAGVAQSPRYKIIEKRQSVAFWCNPISGHATLYWYQQILGQGPKLLIQFQNNGVVDDSQLPKDRFSAERLKGVDSTLKIQPAKLEDSAVYLCASSLDHSPNQPQHFGDGTRLSIL.

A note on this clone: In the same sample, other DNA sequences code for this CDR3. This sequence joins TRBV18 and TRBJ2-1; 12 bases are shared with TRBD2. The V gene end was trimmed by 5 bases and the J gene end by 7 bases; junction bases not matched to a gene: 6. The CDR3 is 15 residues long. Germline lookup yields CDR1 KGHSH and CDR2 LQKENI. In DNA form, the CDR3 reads TGTGCCAGCTCAACCGGGACTAGCGGGTCGAATGAGCAGTTCTTC. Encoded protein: CASSTGTSGSNEQFF.